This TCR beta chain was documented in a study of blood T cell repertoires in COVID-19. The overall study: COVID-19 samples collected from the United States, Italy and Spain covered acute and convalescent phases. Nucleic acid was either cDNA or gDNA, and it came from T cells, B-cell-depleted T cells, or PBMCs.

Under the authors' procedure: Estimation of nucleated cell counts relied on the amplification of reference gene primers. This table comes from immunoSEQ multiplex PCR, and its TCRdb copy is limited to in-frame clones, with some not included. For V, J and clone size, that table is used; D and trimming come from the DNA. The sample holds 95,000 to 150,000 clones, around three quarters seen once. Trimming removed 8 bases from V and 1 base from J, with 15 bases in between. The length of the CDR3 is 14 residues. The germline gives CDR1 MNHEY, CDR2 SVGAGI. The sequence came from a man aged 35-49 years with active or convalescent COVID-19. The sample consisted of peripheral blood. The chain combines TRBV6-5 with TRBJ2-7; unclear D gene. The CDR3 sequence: CASAGFARSYEQYF. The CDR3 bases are TGTGCCAGCGCCGGGTTCGCGCGTTCCTACGAGCAGTACTTC.